This record looks at one T cell receptor (beta chain) sequence and its context. Its antigen remains unknown. The data are from a study of T cell repertoires in ileal Crohn's disease. Study context: Patients had a median approximately 7.2-year disease duration, and roughly 40% were active smokers.

TCRB immunosequencing input was five hundred nanograms of biopsy DNA per sample. Assay: immunoSEQ multiplex PCR; the TCRdb copy retains only in-frame clones and omits some. The sample includes 25,000 to 30,000 clones, just under 80% seen only once; the top ten take around 20%. Study results and caveats: Compared with CD4 T cells, sorted CD8 cells carried more expanded clones. Every patient over 26.8% clonality showed endoscopic recurrence.

V was pared by 4 bases and J by 0 bases, with 10 bases between. The CDR3 extends over 15 amino acids. Germline V gene lookup returns CDR1 GTSNPN and CDR2 SVGIG (reference sequence). The source is an adult with Crohn's disease. The sample comprised ileal tissue. V usage is TRBV30 and J usage is TRBJ1-6; D ambiguous. Here the CDR3 reads CAWKLRSSYNSPLHF. The CDR3, as DNA: TGTGCCTGGAAATTGAGGAGCTCCTATAATTCACCCCTCCACTTT.